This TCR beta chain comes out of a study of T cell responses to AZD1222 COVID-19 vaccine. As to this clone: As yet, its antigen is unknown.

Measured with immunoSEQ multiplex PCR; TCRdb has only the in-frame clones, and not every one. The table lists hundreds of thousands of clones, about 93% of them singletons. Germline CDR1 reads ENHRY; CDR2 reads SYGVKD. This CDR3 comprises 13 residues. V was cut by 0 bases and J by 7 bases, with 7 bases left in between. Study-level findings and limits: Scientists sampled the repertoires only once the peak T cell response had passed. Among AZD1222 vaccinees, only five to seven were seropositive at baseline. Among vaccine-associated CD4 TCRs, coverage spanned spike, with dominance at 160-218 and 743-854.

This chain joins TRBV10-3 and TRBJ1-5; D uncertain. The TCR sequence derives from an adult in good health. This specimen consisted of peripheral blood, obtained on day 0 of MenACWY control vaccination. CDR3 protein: CAISESEDQPQHF. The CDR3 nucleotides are TGTGCCATCAGTGAGTCGGAGGACCAGCCCCAGCATTTT.